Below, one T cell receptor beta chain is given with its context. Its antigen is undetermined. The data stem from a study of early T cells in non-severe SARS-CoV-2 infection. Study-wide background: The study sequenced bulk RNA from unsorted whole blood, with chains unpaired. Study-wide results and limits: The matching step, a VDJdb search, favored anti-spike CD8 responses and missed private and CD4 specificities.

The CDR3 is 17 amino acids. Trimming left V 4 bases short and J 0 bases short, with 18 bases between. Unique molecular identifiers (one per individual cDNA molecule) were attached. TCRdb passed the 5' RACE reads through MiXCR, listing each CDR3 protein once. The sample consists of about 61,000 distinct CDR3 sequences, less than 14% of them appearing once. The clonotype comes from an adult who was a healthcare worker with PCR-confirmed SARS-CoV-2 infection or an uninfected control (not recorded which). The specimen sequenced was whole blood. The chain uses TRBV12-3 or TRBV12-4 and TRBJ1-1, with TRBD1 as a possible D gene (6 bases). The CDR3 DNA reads TGTGCCAGCAGTTCCCCTAGCATGGGGGGGCTGAACACTGAAGCTTTCTTT. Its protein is CASSSPSMGGLNTEAFF.